The source of this T cell receptor (beta chain) is a study of OX40 agonist ivuxolimab in advanced cancers. For the study at large: The dose-escalation group included hepatocellular carcinoma, melanoma, renal cell carcinoma and head and neck cancer.

Per the germline V gene, CDR1 is SGHVS and CDR2 is FQNEAQ. Trimming left V 5 bases short and J 3 bases short, with 11 bases between. The CDR3 length is 13 residues. The cohort excluded patients with autoimmune disease history or systemic immunosuppression. Libraries were prepared by immunoSEQ multiplex PCR; TCRdb keeps only in-frame clonotypes and omits some of them. The data hold about 28,000 clones, with around 88% observed a single time. Here the sequenced sample was CD4+ or CD8+ T cells sorted from blood, taken in a trial of the OX40 agonist ivuxolimab. The origin of this receptor is an adult with an advanced solid tumor such as melanoma, head and neck, liver or kidney cancer. This chain joins TRBV7-8 and TRBJ2-7, with D uncertain. The CDR3 here is CASSETYNYEQYF. The CDR3 DNA follows: TGTGCCAGCAGCGAAACCTACAACTACGAGCAGTACTTC.